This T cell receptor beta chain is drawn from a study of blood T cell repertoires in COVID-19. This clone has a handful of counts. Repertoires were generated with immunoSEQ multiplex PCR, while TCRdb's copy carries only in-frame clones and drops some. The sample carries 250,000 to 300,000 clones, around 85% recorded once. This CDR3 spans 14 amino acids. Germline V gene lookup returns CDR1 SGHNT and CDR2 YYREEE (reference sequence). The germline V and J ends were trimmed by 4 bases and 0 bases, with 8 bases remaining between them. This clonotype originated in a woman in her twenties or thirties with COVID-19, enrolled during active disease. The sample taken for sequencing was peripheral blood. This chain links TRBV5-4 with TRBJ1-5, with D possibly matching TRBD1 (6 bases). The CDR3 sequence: CASSTQGSNQPQHF. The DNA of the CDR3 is TGTGCCAGCAGCACACAGGGTAGCAATCAGCCCCAGCATTTT.